The 8 T cell receptor beta chains below come from one sample, sequenced in a study of tissue T cells after allogeneic stem cell transplantation. Clones were read by immunoSEQ multiplex PCR, and TCRdb kept only the in-frame ones, dropping some. The sample lists around 6,500 clones; approximately 47% were seen once. Time point meaning: mouse harvest day 7 after allogeneic transplant. Each mouse received 10^7 T-cell-depleted marrow cells plus 10^6 splenic CD5+ T cells by tail vein. The sample was gut tissue. The receptors were gathered from a female BALB/c mouse given C57BL/6 T cells with graft-versus-host disease after an allogeneic hematopoietic cell transplant.

Only a few counts were recorded for this clone. Germline and genes here are mouse. The CDR3 goes on 1 residue after the read ends, and that part is filled in from the germline J gene. The chain couples TRBV5 to TRBJ2-1; no clear D. The CDR3 consists of 12 residues. The V end was cut by 1 base, the J end by 9 bases, with 7 bases between. The germline CDR1 and CDR2 sequences are LGHNA and YNLKQL (reference sequence). The CDR3 region is CASSQAWLEQFF. The sequenced CDR3 bases are TGTGCCAGCAGCCAAGCCTGGCTTGAGCAGTTC.

About this clone itself: Each gene name is a mouse one. Read sequence stops 1 residue before the CDR3 end, and the germline J gene provides the missing end. The chain employs TRBV26 and TRBJ2-4; D is ambiguous. V lost 1 base, J lost 0 bases, and 2 bases lay in between. In germline, CDR1 is KGHPV, CDR2 FQNQEV (reference sequence). The CDR3 is 13 residues long. CDR3 protein: CASSLYSQNTLYF. Partial CDR3 DNA: TGTGCCAGCAGTCTGTATAGTCAAAACACCTTGTAC.

Worth noting for this clone: Mouse germline and gene names are used. With the read ending 1 residue before the CDR3 end, the germline J gene is used to fill in that end. The gene calls are TRBV5 and TRBJ2-7; D not certain. Germline CDR1 is LGHNA and CDR2 is YNLKQL (reference sequence). The CDR3 sequence is 13 residues long. Trimming shortened V by 0 bases and J by 4 bases, and 7 bases separated the two germline ends. CDR3 DNA, as far as it was read: TGTGCCAGCAGCCAAGATTTGAGTTATGAACAGTAC. It yields the protein CASSQDLSYEQY. The whole CDR3 sequence reads CASSQDLSYEQYF.

A remark on this clone: Gene names and germline match the mouse. The read comes to an end 1 residue before the CDR3 does, leaving the germline J gene to fill in the end. The chain is built from TRBV3 and TRBJ2-7, with 10 bases fitting TRBD2. The CDR3 loop spans 15 amino acids. J was trimmed by 2 bases and V by 2 bases; bases with no gene match: 3. Germline loops: CDR1 SNHLY, CDR2 FYNGKV (reference sequence). The CDR3 sequence is CASSLRLGGPYEQYF. The CDR3 DNA, read in part, is TGTGCCAGCAGCTTACGACTGGGGGGACCCTATGAACAGTAC.

Comment on this clone: Gene names are the mouse ones. Read data end 1 residue before the CDR3 end; the end is taken from the germline J gene. This chain connects TRBV26 to TRBJ2-2, with TRBD2 matching 8 bases. The CDR3 is 16 residues long. Germline values: CDR1 KGHPV, CDR2 FQNQEV (reference sequence). The V and J ends lost 0 bases and 4 bases, in that order; junction bases with no gene match: 4. This chain's CDR3 is CASSLSPGGSTGQLYF. The DNA read from the CDR3 is TGTGCCAGCAGTCTGTCGCCTGGGGGGAGCACCGGGCAGCTCTAC. Drawing the rest from reference TRBV26 and TRBJ2-2, the complete variable domain is NSKVIQTPRYLVKGQGQKAKMRCIPEKGHPVVFWYQQNKNNEFKFLINFQNQEVLQQIDMTEKRFSAECPSNSPCSLEIQSSEAGDSALYLCASSLSPGGSTGQLYFGEGSKLTVL.

Comments on this clone: Gene names and germline refer to mouse. The read is 1 residue too short to cover the CDR3 end, so that end is filled in from the germline J gene. This rearrangement joins TRBV26 to TRBJ2-3, with TRBD2 identical over 7 bases. The V gene's germline CDR1 is KGHPV and CDR2 FQNQEV (reference sequence). V trimming: 0 bases; J trimming: 1 base; junction bases outside the gene matches: 4. This CDR3 has 16 residues. The CDR3 sequence: CASSLSTGRGAETLYF. Incomplete CDR3 DNA: TGTGCCAGCAGTCTGTCGACTGGGCGGGGTGCAGAAACGCTGTAT. Complete variable domain (other parts from reference TRBV26 and TRBJ2-3): NSKVIQTPRYLVKGQGQKAKMRCIPEKGHPVVFWYQQNKNNEFKFLINFQNQEVLQQIDMTEKRFSAECPSNSPCSLEIQSSEAGDSALYLCASSLSTGRGAETLYFGSGTRLTVL.

The sample holds one count of this clone. These gene names are mouse names. The DNA ends 1 residue before the CDR3 does, and the rest of the CDR3 is filled in from the germline J gene. The chain joins TRBV23 to TRBJ1-4; no DNA check was done on the table's D call, TRBD1. This CDR3 is built from 15 residues. Germline CDR1 is KGHTA and CDR2 is FQNQQP. The CDR3: CSSSQFTGANERLFF. The covered CDR3 bases are TGCTCCAGCAGTCAATTCACAGGGGCCAACGAAAGATTATTT.

This clone appeared a few times. Gene and germline names: mouse. The CDR3 end is not reached by the read, which stops 1 residue before it; the germline J gene fills it in. The rearrangement joins TRBV26 to TRBJ1-6; the D gene is possibly TRBD1 (5 bases). TRBJ1-6 is an ORF, and what it does is uncertain. V was shortened by 4 bases and J by 7 bases, with 8 bases between the two germline ends. The germline gives CDR1 KGHPV, CDR2 FQNQEV (reference sequence). The CDR3 is 13 residues long. CDR3 DNA, as far as it was read: TGTGCCAGCAGTCGAGGGGAGAATTCGCCCCTCTAC. Translating gives CASSRGENSPLY. From start to end, the CDR3 is CASSRGENSPLYF.